What follows are 4 T cell receptor beta chains derived from one specimen sequenced in a study of post-analysis software for immune sequencing data. Regarding the study as a whole: Controls had lower frequencies than patients of four or five TRBV segments, which included TRBV5-6, TRBV5-1 and TRBV20-1.

Which antigens these TCRs recognize remains unknown. Unique molecular identifiers featured in each of the TCR beta cDNA libraries. MiXCR, applied by TCRdb to the PCR reads, yields one record per CDR3 protein. The sample has some 700,000 distinct CDR3 sequences, approximately 60% seen once. Sequencing was carried out using blood. These receptors all come from a girl aged 2 to 10 with multiple sclerosis.

The chain links TRBV20-1 to TRBJ1-5; possibly TRBD1 for D (5 bases). Germline V gene sequence: CDR1 DFQATT, CDR2 SNEGSKA (reference sequence). The V and J ends lost 3 bases and 0 bases respectively, with 21 bases between them. This CDR3 spans 18 amino acids. The CDR3 DNA follows: TGCAGTGCTAGTGCATCCAGTCTCAAGGGGATTAGCAATCAGCCCCAGCATTTT. Its protein is CSASASSLKGISNQPQHF.

V usage is TRBV4-1 and J usage is TRBJ2-7; no clear D gene. The V gene's germline CDR1 is MGHRA and CDR2 YSYEKL. V lost 4 bases, J lost 3 bases, and 13 bases lay in between. This CDR3 is 14 amino acids long. CDR3 in amino acids: CASSLVGPHYEQYF. Written as DNA, the CDR3 is TGCGCCAGCAGCCTCGTGGGCCCACACTACGAGCAGTACTTC.

In this sample, this clonotype turned up a few times. The chain links TRBV15 to TRBJ2-4; D could derive from TRBD1 or TRBD2 (5 bases each). The CDR3 contains 16 residues. The V end lost 2 bases, the J end lost 6 bases, and 17 bases lay between the germline ends. The germline gives CDR1 LNHNV, CDR2 YYDKDF (reference sequence). The CDR3 nucleotides read TGTGCCACCAGCAGATCTCATGGGGGTTCAGCAAACATTCAGTACTTC. Its protein product is CATSRSHGGSANIQYF.

The V call is TRBV9, the J call TRBJ1-2; D is unresolved. Germline CDR1 is SGDLS and CDR2 is YYNGEE. The CDR3 is made up of 13 amino acids. V was trimmed by 1 base and J by 7 bases, leaving 11 bases between them. The CDR3 sequence is CASSVSGRLGYTF. The CDR3 DNA is TGTGCCAGCAGCGTAAGCGGGCGGCTTGGCTACACCTTC.